These 7 T cell receptor beta chains were sequenced from one sample in a study of regulatory T cells in long-lasting Graves disease. Documented time point: newly diagnosed GD, antithyroid drugs for less than 3 months. The authors made the TCR library using RNA they extracted from PBMCs. Relying on iRepertoire HTBI primers and Arm-PCR of CDR3 regions, the team built TCR beta libraries. TCRdb ran MiXCR on the multiplex PCR reads and lists one entry per CDR3 protein. Of fewer than 500,000 distinct CDR3 sequences in the sample, 15% to 20% were seen once. The same data also went into a second study, on T cells in Graves' hyperthyroidism and ophthalmopathy.

Specimen: peripheral blood mononuclear cells (PBMCs), collected at new diagnosis, from a patient treated with antithyroid drugs. These receptors came from a man aged 35-49 years with Graves disease.

The genes are TRBV5-1 and TRBJ2-2; D gene uncertain. This CDR3 is built from 13 residues. Germline values: CDR1 SGHRS, CDR2 YFSETQ. The ends were cut back, 3 bases at V and 6 bases at J, with 9 bases in the middle. CDR3 sequence (DNA): TGCGCCAGCAGCTGGTCCCCCGCCGGGGAGCTGTTTTTT. It encodes CASSWSPAGELFF. Full variable domain (outside the CDR3, taken from reference TRBV5-1 and TRBJ2-2): KAGVTQTPRYLIKTRGQQVTLSCSPISGHRSVSWYQQTPGQGLQFLFEYFSETQRNKGNFPGRFSGRQFSNSRSEMNVSTLELGDSALYLCASSWSPAGELFFGEGSRLTVL.

This clonotype has just a few counts. The chain employs TRBV7-9 and TRBJ1-3; D is perhaps TRBD1 (5 bases). CDR3 length: 16 residues. The V gene lost 5 bases and the J gene lost 0 bases, with 14 bases spanning the gap. CDR1 and CDR2 (germline): SEHNR, FQNEAQ (reference sequence). CDR3 amino acids: CASSLRGTDSGNTIYF. Here the CDR3 DNA reads TGTGCCAGCAGCCTCCGTGGGACTGACTCTGGAAACACCATATATTTT.

Many counts were recorded for this clonotype. The rearrangement links TRBV7-2 to TRBJ2-1; D tentatively fits TRBD1 or TRBD2 (5 bases each). CDR3 length: 14 residues. Germline V gene sequence: CDR1 SGHTA, CDR2 FQGNSA. V was shortened by 6 bases and J by 2 bases, with 11 bases between the two germline ends. CDR3 DNA: TGTGCCAGCAGTTGGGACCGGGCCTACAATGAGCAGTTCTTC. Translation: CASSWDRAYNEQFF.

V and J are TRBV30 and TRBJ2-1, with 9 bases aligning to TRBD2. The germline CDR1 and CDR2 sequences are GTSNPN and SVGIG (reference sequence). This CDR3 comprises 14 residues. J lost 7 bases, V lost 5 bases, and 9 bases had no gene match. The CDR3 region is CAWSGTSFSNEQFF. The CDR3 nucleotides read TGTGCCTGGTCCGGGACTAGCTTTTCAAATGAGCAGTTCTTC.

This clonotype was detected a few times. The chain uses TRBV24-1 and TRBJ2-1; D is undetermined. Per the germline V gene, CDR1 is KGHDR and CDR2 is SFDVKD. V was pared by 4 bases and J by 10 bases, with 13 bases between. CDR3 length: 13 residues. The CDR3 sequence is CATSERVGREQFF. In DNA form, the CDR3 reads TGTGCCACCAGTGAACGAGTTGGGCGGGAGCAGTTCTTC.

CDR3 DNA: TGTGCCAGCAGACAGGGCTGGAACACTGAAGCTTTCTTT. This gives the protein CASRQGWNTEAFF. The V call is TRBV12-3 or TRBV12-4, the J call TRBJ1-1; D possibly corresponds to TRBD1 (6 bases). The CDR3 is made up of 13 amino acids. Trimming removed 6 bases from V and 1 base from J, with 9 bases in between.

The chain couples TRBV28 to TRBJ1-4; D may be TRBD1 (5 bases). V gave up 5 bases and J gave up 7 bases, with 17 bases separating them. Germline V gives CDR1 MDHEN, CDR2 SYDVKM. The CDR3 length is 15 residues. Here the CDR3 DNA reads TGTGCCAGCAGTCCCGGGACCCTCAGTGCTGAAAAACTGTTTTTT. Amino acid sequence: CASSPGTLSAEKLFF.